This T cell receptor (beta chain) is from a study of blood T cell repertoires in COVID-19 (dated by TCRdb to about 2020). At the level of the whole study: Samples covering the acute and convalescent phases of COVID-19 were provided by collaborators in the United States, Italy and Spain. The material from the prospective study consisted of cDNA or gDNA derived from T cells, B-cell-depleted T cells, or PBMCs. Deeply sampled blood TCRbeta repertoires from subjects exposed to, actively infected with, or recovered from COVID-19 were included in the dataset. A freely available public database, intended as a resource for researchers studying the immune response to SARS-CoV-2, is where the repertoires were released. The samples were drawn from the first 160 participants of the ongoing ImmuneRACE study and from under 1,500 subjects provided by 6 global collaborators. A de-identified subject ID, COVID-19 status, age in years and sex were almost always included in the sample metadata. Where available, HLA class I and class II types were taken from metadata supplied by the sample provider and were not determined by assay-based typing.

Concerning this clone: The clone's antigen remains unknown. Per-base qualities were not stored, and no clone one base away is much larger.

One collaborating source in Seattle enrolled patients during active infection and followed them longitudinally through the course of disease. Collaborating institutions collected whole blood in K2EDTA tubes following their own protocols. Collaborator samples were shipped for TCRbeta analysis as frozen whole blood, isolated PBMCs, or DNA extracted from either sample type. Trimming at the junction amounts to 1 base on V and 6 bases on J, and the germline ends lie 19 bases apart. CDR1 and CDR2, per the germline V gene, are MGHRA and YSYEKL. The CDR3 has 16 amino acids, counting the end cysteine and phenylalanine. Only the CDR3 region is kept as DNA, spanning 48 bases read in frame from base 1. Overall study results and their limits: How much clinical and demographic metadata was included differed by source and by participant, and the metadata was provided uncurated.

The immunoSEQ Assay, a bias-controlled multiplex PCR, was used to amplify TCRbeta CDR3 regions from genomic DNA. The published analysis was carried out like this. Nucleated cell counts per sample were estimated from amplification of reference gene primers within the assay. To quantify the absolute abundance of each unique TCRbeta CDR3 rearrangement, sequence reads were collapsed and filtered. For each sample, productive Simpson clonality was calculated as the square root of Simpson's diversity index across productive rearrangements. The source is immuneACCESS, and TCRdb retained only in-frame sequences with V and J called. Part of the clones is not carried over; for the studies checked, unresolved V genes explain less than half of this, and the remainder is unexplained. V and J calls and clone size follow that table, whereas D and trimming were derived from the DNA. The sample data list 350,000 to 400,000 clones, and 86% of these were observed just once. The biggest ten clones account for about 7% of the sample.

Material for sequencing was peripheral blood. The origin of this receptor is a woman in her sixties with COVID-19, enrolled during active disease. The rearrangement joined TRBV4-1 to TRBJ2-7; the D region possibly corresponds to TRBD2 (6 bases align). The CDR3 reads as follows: CASSQVSGTLAIEQYF. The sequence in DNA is TGCGCCAGCAGCCAAGTATCTGGGACTTTGGCCATCGAGCAGTACTTC.